The present T cell receptor (beta chain) was sequenced within a study of monozygotic twins with inflammatory bowel disease. Study outcomes and limitations: Twin pairs that were concordant did not differ from discordant pairs in repertoire similarity, possibly from limited power.

The CDR3 covers 15 residues. Germline lookup yields CDR1 SGHTA and CDR2 FQGTGA. The template-switching step introduced UMIs that carried a 6-nucleotide sample barcode. TCRdb re-called the 5' RACE reads, yielding one record per CDR3 amino acid sequence without DNA. The sample includes approximately 300,000 distinct CDR3 sequences. Worth noting for this clonotype: The antigen remains unidentified.

The receptor comes from a human donor with ulcerative colitis or Crohn's disease, or a healthy co-twin of an affected twin (not recorded which). V and J are TRBV7-3 and TRBJ2-3; TCRdb's D call of TRBD1 is untestable without DNA. Specimen: blood. The CDR3 spells CASSKERGLEDTQYF.